A single sample is the source of the 30 T cell receptor beta chains below, sequenced in a study of T-cell reconstitution after alpha-beta-depleted transplantation in children. Preparation of the TCRbeta library involved a method that used unique molecular identifiers. TCRdb independently ran MiXCR on the PCR reads; one entry per CDR3 protein. Counted here are about 110,000 distinct CDR3 sequences, 10% to 13% occurring once; the ten biggest clones make up less than 35%. Material: PBMCs, obtained before TCRalphabeta/CD19-depleted stem cell transplant. Receptors were obtained from a boy aged 2 to 10 with acute lymphoblastic leukemia, due to receive a stem cell transplant.

The chain has TRBV5-1 and TRBJ1-5, with D perhaps TRBD1 (5 bases). This CDR3 region has 15 residues. Germline values: CDR1 SGHRS, CDR2 YFSETQ. V shed 6 bases and J shed 5 bases, with 18 bases lying between them. The CDR3 loop is CASKEGGREDQPQHF. In nucleotides, the CDR3 is TGCGCCAGCAAGGAGGGAGGCAGGGAGGATCAGCCCCAGCATTTT. Complete variable domain (other parts from reference TRBV5-1 and TRBJ1-5): KAGVTQTPRYLIKTRGQQVTLSCSPISGHRSVSWYQQTPGQGLQFLFEYFSETQRNKGNFPGRFSGRQFSNSRSEMNVSTLELGDSALYLCASKEGGREDQPQHFGDGTRLSIL.

In this sample, this clonotype turned up a few times. A much larger clone lies one base from this, so it may be a read error. The missing conserved phenylalanine or tryptophan at the end of this CDR3 makes a read error likely. The chain uses TRBV6-1 and TRBJ2-7; D is uncertain. The CDR3 has 17 residues. CDR1 and CDR2 (germline): MNHNS, SASEGT. The V gene lost 5 bases and the J gene lost 0 bases, with 20 bases spanning the gap. This CDR3 reads CASSPLPRQKISYEQYC. CDR3 DNA: TGTGCCAGCAGTCCCCTCCCTAGGCAGAAAATCTCCTACGAGCAGTACTGC.

This clonotype has ten or more counts. The chain uses TRBV29-1 and TRBJ1-1, with 7 bases fitting TRBD1. This CDR3 is built from 15 residues. CDR1 is SQVTM, CDR2 ANQGSEA, per germline. Trimming took 7 bases from V and 1 from J; bases not matched to a gene: 12. The CDR3, as DNA: TGCAGCGCCAAGACAGGGAACGGGTGGAACACTGAAGCTTTCTTT. Translation: CSAKTGNGWNTEAFF.

The sample holds many counts of this clonotype. The chain links TRBV5-1 to TRBJ2-5; possibly TRBD1 or TRBD2 for D (5 bases each). V gave up 3 bases and J gave up 4 bases, with 16 bases separating them. This CDR3 region has 15 residues. Germline V gene sequence: CDR1 SGHRS, CDR2 YFSETQ. The CDR3 here is CASSWGTGRGETQYF. CDR3 in DNA: TGCGCCAGCAGCTGGGGGACGGGACGAGGAGAGACCCAGTACTTC.

This clonotype was seen more than once but under ten times. This rearrangement joins TRBV7-7 to TRBJ2-1, with 8 positions matching TRBD1. The CDR3 loop spans 24 amino acids. Germline V gene sequence: CDR1 SSHAT, CDR2 FNYEAQ (reference sequence). J was trimmed by 4 bases and V by 1 base; bases with no gene match: 30. The CDR3 region has the DNA TGTGCCAGCAGCTTAGGGCCCTCGATGGGCGACAGGGGCCCACCTTCGGGACCGTACAATGAGCAGTTCTTC. Its translation is CASSLGPSMGDRGPPSGPYNEQFF.

This clonotype was seen more than once but under ten times. This rearrangement joins TRBV7-2 to TRBJ2-5; TRBD2 matches 10 bases. The CDR3 covers 15 residues. Germline CDR1 SGHTA, CDR2 FQGNSA. J gave up 5 bases and V 5 bases, and 8 bases lay outside the gene matches. The CDR3 nucleotides read TGTGCCAGCAGCACATGGACTAGCGGATCCGAGACCCAGTACTTC. Protein product: CASSTWTSGSETQYF.

This clonotype turned up a few times. The chain recombines TRBV6-1 with TRBJ2-5; 12 nucleotides align to TRBD2. Germline values: CDR1 MNHNS, CDR2 SASEGT. The trim removed 7 bases at V and 6 bases at J, leaving 12 bases unmatched. The CDR3 loop spans 16 amino acids. CDR3 region: CASTKTSGRTAQTQYF. CDR3 in DNA: TGTGCCAGCACTAAAACTAGCGGGAGGACCGCCCAGACCCAGTACTTC.

This clonotype has just a few counts. The chain is built from TRBV3-1 and TRBJ2-1; a weak D match, TRBD1 (5 bases). The V end lost 4 bases, the J end lost 9 bases, and 13 bases lay between the germline ends. The CDR3 length is 13 residues. Per germline, CDR1 LGHDT and CDR2 YNNKEL (reference sequence). The CDR3 region has the DNA TGTGCCAGCAGCCTCCAGGGTGTGGGTGAGCAGTTCTTC. This translates into CASSLQGVGEQFF.

This chain connects TRBV20-1 to TRBJ1-2; tentatively, D is TRBD1 (5 bases). Per germline, CDR1 DFQATT and CDR2 SNEGSKA (reference sequence). The CDR3 has 15 amino acids. Trimming shortened V by 3 bases and J by 8 bases, and 22 bases separated the two germline ends. CDR3 coding DNA: TGCAGTGCTAGGGGGCCGCCAGGGTTAGATGTCGGCTACACCTTC. This codes for CSARGPPGLDVGYTF.

CDR3 nucleotide sequence: TGTGCCAGCAGTGAATTGAAGTACAATGAGCAGTTCTTC. Translation gives CASSELKYNEQFF. The chain couples TRBV25-1 to TRBJ2-1; D is ambiguous. CDR3 length equals 13 residues. CDR1 MGHDK and CDR2 SYGVNS come from the germline V gene. With 1 base removed from V and 4 bases from J, the gap between germline ends came to 5 bases.

The sample holds a few counts of this clonotype. The chain employs TRBV20-1 and TRBJ2-7; D might be TRBD1 (5 bases). The germline V gene encodes CDR1 DFQATT and CDR2 SNEGSKA (reference sequence). V dropped 2 bases and J dropped 0 bases, with 17 bases sitting between them. The CDR3 totals 16 residues. The CDR3 spells CSARPTEGKSSYEQYF. The CDR3 nucleotides read TGCAGTGCTAGACCGACAGAAGGAAAAAGCTCCTACGAGCAGTACTTC.

This clonotype was observed a few times. The rearrangement links TRBV11-1 to TRBJ2-3; 11 bases match TRBD2. This CDR3 comprises 18 residues. Germline V gene lookup returns CDR1 SGHAT and CDR2 FQDESV (reference sequence). V trimming: 2 bases; J trimming: 0 bases; junction bases outside the gene matches: 7. CDR3 bases: TGTGCCAGCAGCTTATGGCGTATAGCGGGAGGGAGCACAGATACGCAGTATTTT. This gives the protein CASSLWRIAGGSTDTQYF.

This clonotype was seen only a few times. The chain is built from TRBV6-5 and TRBJ1-2; D may be TRBD1 (5 bases). The CDR3 covers 13 residues. Germline lookup yields CDR1 MNHEY and CDR2 SVGAGI. V lost 8 bases and J lost 7, with 17 bases in between. The CDR3 bases are TGTGCCAGCGTTGACACTCTTGGGGGTGGCTACACCTTC. Encoded protein: CASVDTLGGGYTF.

The V call is TRBV7-8, the J call TRBJ2-1, with 10 bases identical to TRBD2. J gave up 6 bases and V 0 bases, and 8 bases lay outside the gene matches. Germline CDR1 reads SGHVS; CDR2 reads FQNEAQ. The CDR3 extends over 17 amino acids. CDR3 nucleotide sequence: TGTGCCAGCAGCTTAGCCAGCGGGAGGGCCGGGGTCAATGAGCAGTTCTTC. Its translation is CASSLASGRAGVNEQFF.

This clonotype was detected many times. The gene calls are TRBV25-1 and TRBJ2-7; a weak D match, TRBD1 (6 bases). The CDR3 has 15 residues. From germline, CDR1 is MGHDK and CDR2 SYGVNS. Trimming removed 4 bases from V and 2 bases from J, with 15 bases in between. The CDR3 is CASSGQGKAPYEQYF. As DNA, the CDR3 is TGTGCCAGCAGTGGGCAGGGGAAGGCCCCCTACGAGCAGTACTTC.

This CDR3 reads CASSQNSPGYEQYF. The DNA of the CDR3 is TGTGCCAGCAGCCAAAACTCCCCCGGCTACGAGCAGTACTTC. V gene TRBV3-1 combines with J gene TRBJ2-7, with D unclear. This CDR3 has 14 residues. The V end was cut by 2 bases, the J end by 3 bases, with 11 bases between. Germline V gives CDR1 LGHDT, CDR2 YNNKEL (reference sequence).

This clonotype has a count of ten or more. This chain joins TRBV20-1 and TRBJ2-1, with 12 nucleotides matching TRBD2. This CDR3 comprises 15 residues. Germline CDR1 is DFQATT and CDR2 is SNEGSKA (reference sequence). The trim removed 3 bases at V and 7 bases at J, leaving 7 bases unmatched. For the CDR3, the DNA is TGCAGTGCTAGTCTCGGACTAGCGGGATCAAATGAGCAGTTCTTC. Translating gives CSASLGLAGSNEQFF.

In this sample, this clonotype turned up many times. The chain links TRBV10-3 to TRBJ2-2; D perhaps matches TRBD1 (5 bases). Germline CDR1 ENHRY, CDR2 SYGVKD. This CDR3 is built from 15 residues. V lost 10 bases and J 0 bases, leaving 15 bases between the germline ends. Written as DNA, the CDR3 is TGTGCCACCTCAGGGCTCACAACGAACACCGGGGAGCTGTTTTTT. Amino acid sequence: CATSGLTTNTGELFF.

This clonotype was seen more than once but under ten times. V gene TRBV5-1 combines with J gene TRBJ2-5, with D maybe TRBD1 (5 bases). CDR1 SGHRS and CDR2 YFSETQ come from the germline V gene. Trimming shortened V by 4 bases and J by 1 base, and 8 bases separated the two germline ends. The CDR3 spans 13 residues. The CDR3 loop is CASSQGVQETQYF. The CDR3 nucleotides are TGCGCCAGCAGCCAAGGGGTCCAAGAGACCCAGTACTTC.

This chain connects TRBV24-1 to TRBJ1-5; D is unclear. The V gene's germline CDR1 is KGHDR and CDR2 SFDVKD. V was cut by 4 bases and J by 0 bases, with 12 bases left in between. The CDR3 covers 16 residues. The CDR3 here is CATSESGSASNQPQHF. For the CDR3, the DNA is TGTGCCACCAGTGAATCGGGATCAGCTAGCAATCAGCCCCAGCATTTT.

In this sample, this clonotype turned up many times. V and J are TRBV7-9 and TRBJ1-2; 10 bases agree with TRBD1. The CDR3 runs to 15 residues. Looked up from germline, CDR1 is SEHNR and CDR2 is FQNEAQ (reference sequence). The V and J ends lost 4 bases and 5 bases, in that order; junction bases with no gene match: 7. The CDR3 here is CASSSETGGVYGYTF. Written as DNA, the CDR3 is TGTGCCAGCAGCTCAGAGACAGGGGGCGTTTATGGCTACACCTTC.

This clonotype turned up a few times. The rearrangement links TRBV4-1 to TRBJ1-1, with unresolved D. The CDR3 has 14 amino acids. V lost 0 bases, J lost 0 bases, and 5 bases lay in between. Germline V CDR1 and CDR2: MGHRA, YSYEKL. This CDR3 reads CASSQDLLNTEAFF. DNA for the CDR3: TGCGCCAGCAGCCAAGATCTTCTGAACACTGAAGCTTTCTTT.

The chain is built from TRBV6-1 and TRBJ1-5; TRBD1 agrees at 7 bases. The V and J ends lost 6 bases and 3 bases, in that order; junction bases with no gene match: 8. This CDR3 has 15 amino acids. Germline V gene lookup returns CDR1 MNHNS and CDR2 SASEGT. CDR3 protein: CASSGDRAPNQPQHF. The CDR3 DNA follows: TGTGCCAGCAGCGGAGACAGGGCCCCCAATCAGCCCCAGCATTTT.

Only a few counts were recorded for this clonotype. This chain uses TRBV20-1 with TRBJ2-3, with 10 bases matching TRBD2. Per germline, CDR1 DFQATT and CDR2 SNEGSKA (reference sequence). V lost 5 bases, J lost 6 bases, and 8 bases stayed unmatched. The CDR3 runs to 14 residues. In nucleotides, the CDR3 is TGCAGTGCTGGGACTAGCGAACTAGGGGATACGCAGTATTTT. Its translation: CSAGTSELGDTQYF.

The V and J genes are TRBV20-1 and TRBJ2-7, with D perhaps TRBD1 (6 bases). V was clipped by 6 bases and J by 7 bases, with 19 bases between them. Germline V lookup: CDR1 DFQATT, CDR2 SNEGSKA (reference sequence). This CDR3 is 13 amino acids long. The chain's CDR3 is CSAEPTGTGEQYF. The CDR3, as DNA: TGCAGTGCAGAGCCCACAGGGACGGGGGAGCAGTACTTC.

The chain links TRBV20-1 to TRBJ1-2; 7 bases map to TRBD1. Germline trimming cut 0 bases from V and 2 bases from J; bases unmatched to any gene: 12. Germline V lookup: CDR1 DFQATT, CDR2 SNEGSKA (reference sequence). CDR3 length: 17 residues. The CDR3 here is CSARDLVTGIYNYGYTF. The DNA for the CDR3 is TGCAGTGCTAGAGATCTCGTGACAGGGATTTACAACTATGGCTACACCTTC.

Many counts were recorded for this clonotype. This chain connects TRBV12-3 or TRBV12-4 to TRBJ2-1, with 11 bases lining up with TRBD2. CDR3 size: 16 residues. V shed 6 bases and J 1 base; nucleotides not matched to a gene: 5. The CDR3 sequence is CASSPPSGRSYNEQFF. The CDR3 bases are TGTGCCAGCAGCCCGCCTAGCGGGAGGTCCTACAATGAGCAGTTCTTC.

This chain links TRBV12-3 or TRBV12-4 with TRBJ2-2, with a weak D call TRBD1 (6 bases). V was pared by 6 bases and J by 6 bases, with 11 bases between. This CDR3 has 13 residues. The CDR3 is CASSPGQPGELFF. The CDR3 nucleotides read TGTGCCAGCAGCCCAGGACAGCCCGGGGAGCTGTTTTTT.

The V and J genes are TRBV7-6 and TRBJ2-1; 10 bases fit TRBD2. This CDR3 is built from 15 residues. Per germline, CDR1 SGHVS and CDR2 FNYEAQ. Trimming at V came to 1 base and at J to 5 bases, leaving 2 bases not matched to a gene. CDR3 loop: CASSLEGTSDNEQFF. As DNA, the CDR3 is TGTGCCAGCAGCTTAGAAGGGACTAGCGACAATGAGCAGTTCTTC.

This chain links TRBV5-1 with TRBJ2-1; 8 nucleotides match TRBD2. V dropped 6 bases and J dropped 4; count of bases not matched to a gene: 3. Germline V gives CDR1 SGHRS, CDR2 YFSETQ. The CDR3 contains 13 residues. The CDR3 is CASTLAGYNEQFF. The CDR3 nucleotides are TGCGCCAGCACCCTAGCGGGTTACAATGAGCAGTTCTTC.